The 4 T cell receptor beta chains below were found in one sample sequenced in a study of regulatory T cells in long-lasting Graves disease. The authors built TCR beta libraries using iRepertoire HTBI primers and Arm-PCR of CDR3 regions. TCRdb independently ran MiXCR on the multiplex PCR reads; one entry per CDR3 protein. The data hold about half a million distinct CDR3 sequences, with 12% observed a single time. Noted time point: newly diagnosed GD, antithyroid drugs for less than 3 months. PBMC-derived RNA was used for the TCR library. Another study also made use of these data, one on T cells in Graves' hyperthyroidism and ophthalmopathy.

The sample here was peripheral blood mononuclear cells (PBMCs), taken at new diagnosis, from a patient treated with antithyroid drugs. The source of these receptors is a woman aged 25 to 39 with Graves disease.

This clonotype occurred many times. The chain has TRBV18 and TRBJ2-7; the match to TRBD1 covers 8 bases. The CDR3 runs 14 residues. The junction had 8 bases not matched to a gene; V was cut back by 6 bases and J by 4 bases. The germline V gene has CDR1 KGHSH and CDR2 LQKENI. Written as DNA, the CDR3 is TGTGCCAGCTCCCAAGGACAGGGCGGGTACGAGCAGTACTTC. It yields the protein CASSQGQGGYEQYF.

This clonotype came up many times. V and J are TRBV10-2 and TRBJ2-7; 10 positions agree with TRBD1. Germline-derived CDR1 and CDR2 are WSHSY and SAAADI. The CDR3 is 13 residues long. V shed 8 bases and J 5 bases; nucleotides not matched to a gene: 6. The CDR3 sequence: CASGGQGTNEQYF. The CDR3 DNA sequence: TGCGCCAGCGGGGGACAGGGGACGAACGAGCAGTACTTC.

This chain links TRBV18 with TRBJ2-5; D remains unclear. Germline assignment: CDR1 KGHSH and CDR2 LQKENI. Trimming pared 10 bases from V and 1 base from J, leaving 13 bases between. The CDR3 spans 13 residues. CDR3 sequence (DNA): TGTGCCACTAGTATCTCCCCCCAAGAGACCCAGTACTTC. It yields the protein CATSISPQETQYF.

This clonotype was recorded at least ten times. The V call is TRBV7-9, the J call TRBJ2-3, with D possibly matching TRBD1 (6 bases). The CDR3 loop spans 17 amino acids. Germline assignment: CDR1 SEHNR and CDR2 FQNEAQ (reference sequence). V gave up 2 bases and J gave up 5 bases, with 20 bases separating them. CDR3 sequence (DNA): TGTGCCAGCAGCTTAACCCCGGGACATCTTATGGGAGATACGCAGTATTTT. This translates into CASSLTPGHLMGDTQYF.